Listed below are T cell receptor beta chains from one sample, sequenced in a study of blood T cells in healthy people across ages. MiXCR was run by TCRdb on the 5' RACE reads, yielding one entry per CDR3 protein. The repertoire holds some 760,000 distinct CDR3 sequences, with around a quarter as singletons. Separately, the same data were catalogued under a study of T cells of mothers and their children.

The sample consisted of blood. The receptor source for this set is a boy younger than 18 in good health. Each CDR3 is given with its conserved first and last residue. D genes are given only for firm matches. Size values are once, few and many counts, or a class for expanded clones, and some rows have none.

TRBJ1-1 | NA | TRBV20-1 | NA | TGCAGTGCTAGAGATCCCACAGGTGGAGCTTTCTTT | CSARDPTGGAFF
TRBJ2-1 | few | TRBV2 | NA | TGTGCCAACCGCCTCTCGGGGAGCTCCTACAATGAGCAGTTCTTC | CANRLSGSSYNEQFF
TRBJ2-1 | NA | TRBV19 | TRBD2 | TGTGCCAGTAGTATAGATGAGGGAGCGGGAGGGCCCTACAATGAGCAGTTCTTC | CASSIDEGAGGPYNEQFF
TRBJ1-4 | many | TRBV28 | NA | TGTGCCAGCAGTTACAGGGCAACTAATGAAAAACTGTTTTTT | CASSYRATNEKLFF
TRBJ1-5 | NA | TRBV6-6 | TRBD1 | TGTGCCAGCACCTCCGGGACAGGTGGCAATCAGCCCCAGCATTTT | CASTSGTGGNQPQHF
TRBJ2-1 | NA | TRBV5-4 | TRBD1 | TGTGCCAGCAGCGTGGGACAGGGCGACGAGCAGTTCTTC | CASSVGQGDEQFF
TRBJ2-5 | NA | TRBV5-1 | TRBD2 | TGCGCCAGCAGCCGCGGGACTAGCGGGGGGTACCAAGAGACCCAGTACTTC | CASSRGTSGGYQETQYF
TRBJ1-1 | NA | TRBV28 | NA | TGTGCCAGCAGTTTTGGGGGGGAAGTCTCTGAAGCTTTCTTT | CASSFGGEVSEAFF
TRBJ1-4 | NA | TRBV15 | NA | TGTGCCACCAGCAGAGAGGGGGCAACTAATGAAAAACTGTTTTTT | CATSREGATNEKLFF
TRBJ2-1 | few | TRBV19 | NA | TGTGCCAGTAGTCCGGGACCGAACAATGAGCAGTTCTTC | CASSPGPNNEQFF